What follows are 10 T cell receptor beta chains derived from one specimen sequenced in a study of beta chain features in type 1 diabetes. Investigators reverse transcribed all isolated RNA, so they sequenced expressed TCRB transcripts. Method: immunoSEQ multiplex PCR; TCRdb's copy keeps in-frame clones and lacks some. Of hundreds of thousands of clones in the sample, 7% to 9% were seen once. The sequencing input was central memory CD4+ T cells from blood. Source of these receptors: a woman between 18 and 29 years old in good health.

CDR3 sequence (DNA): TGCAGCGTTGAAGCTCGTGAGCAGTTCTTC. Its translation is CSVEAREQFF. The V and J genes are TRBV29-1 and TRBJ2-1, with D uncertain. CDR1 is SQVTM and CDR2 is ANQGSEA in the germline V gene. The germline V and J ends were trimmed by 1 base and 9 bases, with 4 bases remaining between them. The CDR3 extends over 10 amino acids.

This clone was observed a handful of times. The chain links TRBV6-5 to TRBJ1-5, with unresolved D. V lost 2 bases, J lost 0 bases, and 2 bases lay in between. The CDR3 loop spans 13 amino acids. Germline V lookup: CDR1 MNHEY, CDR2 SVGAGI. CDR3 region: CASSYSSNQPQHF. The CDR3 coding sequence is TGTGCCAGCAGTTACAGTAGCAATCAGCCCCAGCATTTT.

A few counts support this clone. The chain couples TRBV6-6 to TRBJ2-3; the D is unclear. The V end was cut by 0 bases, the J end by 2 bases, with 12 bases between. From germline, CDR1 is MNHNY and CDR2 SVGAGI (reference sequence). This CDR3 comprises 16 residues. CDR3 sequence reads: CASSYSAPEITDTQYF. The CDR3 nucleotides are TGTGCCAGCAGTTACTCCGCCCCAGAAATCACAGATACGCAGTATTTT.

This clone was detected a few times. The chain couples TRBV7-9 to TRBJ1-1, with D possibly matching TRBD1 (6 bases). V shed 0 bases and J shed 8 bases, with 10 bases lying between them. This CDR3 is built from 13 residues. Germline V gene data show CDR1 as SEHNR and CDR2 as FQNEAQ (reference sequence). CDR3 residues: CASSLATQGEAFF. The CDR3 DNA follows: TGTGCCAGCAGCTTAGCGACACAGGGCGAAGCTTTCTTT. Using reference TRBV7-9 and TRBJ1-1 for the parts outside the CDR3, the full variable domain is DTGVSQNPRHKITKRGQNVTFRCDPISEHNRLYWYRQTLGQGPEFLTYFQNEAQLEKSRLLSDRFSAERPKGSFSTLEIQRTEQGDSAMYLCASSLATQGEAFFGQGTRLTVV.

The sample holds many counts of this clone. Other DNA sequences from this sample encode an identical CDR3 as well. CDR3 sequence reads: CASSLTGAEQPQHF. DNA for the CDR3: TGTGCCAGCAGTTTGACGGGGGCGGAACAGCCCCAGCATTTT. The chain joins TRBV28 to TRBJ1-5; D might be TRBD1 (6 bases). This CDR3 region has 14 residues. The germline CDR1 and CDR2 sequences are MDHEN and SYDVKM. The V end lost 3 bases, the J end lost 7 bases, and 13 bases lay between the germline ends.

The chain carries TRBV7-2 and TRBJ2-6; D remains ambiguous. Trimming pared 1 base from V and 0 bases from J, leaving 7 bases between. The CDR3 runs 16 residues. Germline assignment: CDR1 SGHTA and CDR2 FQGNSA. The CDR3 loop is CASSLEVYSGANVLTF. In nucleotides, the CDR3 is TGTGCCAGCAGCTTAGAGGTTTACTCTGGGGCCAACGTCCTGACTTTC. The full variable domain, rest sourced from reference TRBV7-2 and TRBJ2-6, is GAGVSQSPSNKVTEKGKDVELRCDPISGHTALYWYRQSLGQGLEFLIYFQGNSAPDKSGLPSDRFSAERTGGSVSTLTIQRTQQEDSAVYLCASSLEVYSGANVLTFGAGSRLTVL.

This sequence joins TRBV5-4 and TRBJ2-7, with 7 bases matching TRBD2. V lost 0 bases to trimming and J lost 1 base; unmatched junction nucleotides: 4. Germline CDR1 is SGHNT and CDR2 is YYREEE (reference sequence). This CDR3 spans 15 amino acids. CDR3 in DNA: TGTGCCAGCAGCTTGGTGCGGGAGCCTTCCTACGAGCAGTACTTC. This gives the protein CASSLVREPSYEQYF.

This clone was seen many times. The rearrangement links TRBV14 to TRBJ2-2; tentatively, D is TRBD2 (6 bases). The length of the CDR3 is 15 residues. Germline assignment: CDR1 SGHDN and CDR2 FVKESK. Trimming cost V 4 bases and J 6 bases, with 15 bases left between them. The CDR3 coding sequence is TGTGCCAGCAGCCCTTCCCAACTAGCAGCCGGGGAGCTGTTTTTT. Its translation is CASSPSQLAAGELFF. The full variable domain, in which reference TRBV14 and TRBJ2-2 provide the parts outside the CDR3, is EAGVTQFPSHSVIEKGQTVTLRCDPISGHDNLYWYRRVMGKEIKFLLHFVKESKQDESGMPNNRFLAERTGGTYSTLKVQPAELEDSGVYFCASSPSQLAAGELFFGEGSRLTVL.

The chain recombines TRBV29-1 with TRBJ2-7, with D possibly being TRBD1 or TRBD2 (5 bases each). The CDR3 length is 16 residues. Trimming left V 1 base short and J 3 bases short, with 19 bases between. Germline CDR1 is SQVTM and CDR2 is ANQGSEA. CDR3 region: CSVEVQGGQRLYEQYF. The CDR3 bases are TGCAGCGTTGAAGTTCAGGGCGGGCAGCGCCTCTACGAGCAGTACTTC.

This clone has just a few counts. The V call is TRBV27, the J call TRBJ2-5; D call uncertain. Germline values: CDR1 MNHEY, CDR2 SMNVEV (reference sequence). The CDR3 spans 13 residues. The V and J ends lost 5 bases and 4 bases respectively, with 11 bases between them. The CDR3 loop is CASSGRTGETQYF. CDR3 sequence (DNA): TGTGCCAGCAGTGGACGGACGGGAGAGACCCAGTACTTC.